The TCR beta chain described here comes from a study of glioma-infiltrating T cells. Study-wide findings and caveats: Only very few CDR3 sequences appeared in both tissue and blood.

This clonotype was seen only a few times. Antigen: not known. The CDR3 is 13 amino acids. Trimming pared 5 bases from V and 4 bases from J, leaving 11 bases between. The iRepertoire nested amplicon-rescue multiplex PCR amplified TCR alpha and beta CDR3s from RNA. For one-step reverse transcription and amplification, roughly 100-400 ng of tissue mRNA or PBMC total RNA was used. A single record per CDR3 protein comes from TCRdb applying MiXCR to the multiplex PCR reads. The sample yields tens of thousands of distinct CDR3 sequences, 23% seen once. The chain has TRBV12-3 or TRBV12-4 and TRBJ2-5; TRBD2 might be the D (6 bases). Sequencing was carried out using glioma tissue, nonneoplastic brain tissue, or PBMCs (not recorded which). The TCR sequence derives from a human donor with low-grade glioma or glioblastoma, undergoing nonglioma brain surgery, or in good health (not recorded which). CDR3 residues: CASSLTRGETQYF. CDR3 DNA sequence: TGTGCCAGCAGTCTGACTAGGGGAGAGACCCAGTACTTC.